The sequence of this T cell receptor (beta chain) was determined in a study of OX40 agonist ivuxolimab in advanced cancers. Study in general: Every 2 weeks, patients got intravenous ivuxolimab at one of six dose levels (0.01-10 mg/kg). Overall study findings and caveats: Compared with others, partial responders at 0.1-3.0 mg/kg displayed clonal expansion among the lowest. Dose levels from 0.1 to 3.0 mg/kg saw CD4+ and CD8+ blood T cells expand clonally by week 6.

Autoimmune disease history or systemic immunosuppression excluded patients. Germline V gene lookup returns CDR1 MNHEY and CDR2 SVGAGI. CDR3 length: 15 amino acids. Trimming left V 7 bases short and J 3 bases short, with 18 bases between. As regards this clone: Antigen specificity is unknown.

The protocol was immunoSEQ multiplex PCR, while the TCRdb copy is restricted to in-frame clones and leaves out a portion. The sample records around 150,000 clones, 90% being singletons. This specimen was CD4+ or CD8+ T cells sorted from blood, taken in a trial of the OX40 agonist ivuxolimab. The TCR comes from an adult with an advanced solid tumor such as melanoma, head and neck, liver or kidney cancer. This sequence joins TRBV6-5 and TRBJ1-1; D might be TRBD1 (5 bases). The CDR3 loop is CASKLSGMGYTEAFF. As DNA, the CDR3 is TGTGCCAGCAAGCTGTCAGGGATGGGGTACACTGAAGCTTTCTTT.